This TCR beta chain was captured by sequencing in a study of neoadjuvant anti-PD-1 for oral cavity cancer. Relative to its sample, this clone is large. The time point here: after neoadjuvant nivolumab, at surgical resection. Germline V gene lookup returns CDR1 SQVTM and CDR2 ANQGSEA. This CDR3 is built from 15 residues. V shed 1 base and J 3 bases; nucleotides not matched to a gene: 6. The data were produced by immunoSEQ multiplex PCR, yet TCRdb's version contains in-frame clones alone and is incomplete. This table has tens of thousands of clones, roughly a quarter appearing once. This TCR was recovered from a person aged 35-80 years with oral cavity squamous cell carcinoma. The sequencing here drew on tumor tissue, taken after nivolumab (anti-PD-1) treatment. The gene calls are TRBV29-1 and TRBJ2-1, with 7 bases aligning to TRBD2. CDR3 in DNA: TGCAGCGTTGAAGGGCTAGCGGACGACTACAATGAGCAGTTCTTC. This sequence encodes CSVEGLADDYNEQFF.